This T cell receptor (beta chain) was observed in a study of identical twins. The CDR3 has 15 residues. J gave up 1 base and V 4 bases, and 4 bases lay outside the gene matches. The V gene's germline CDR1 is SGHDN and CDR2 FVKESK. TCRdb used MiXCR to reprocess the 5' RACE reads, holding one entry per CDR3 protein. This table holds roughly 290,000 distinct CDR3 sequences, just under 9.5% found once. These data also featured in a second study, about yellow fever vaccine responses in identical twins.

Specimen: CD8+ T cells sorted from blood. This TCR derives from a woman aged 18-30 years in good health. The rearrangement joins TRBV14 to TRBJ2-1, with 7 bases lining up with TRBD1. The CDR3 DNA reads as TGTGCCAGCAGCCTCGCGGACAGGTCCTACAATGAGCAGTTCTTC. Residues: CASSLADRSYNEQFF.